The source of this T cell receptor (beta chain) is a study of blood T cell repertoires in COVID-19. Authors' analysis steps: Amplification of reference gene primers provided the estimated nucleated cell counts. Sequenced by immunoSEQ multiplex PCR; TCRdb stores in-frame clones only, minus some. V and J calls and clone size come straight from that table; D and trimming were deduced from the DNA. Of 25,000 to 40,000 clones in the sample, 88% are singletons; the top ten hold 14%. The CDR3 runs to 16 residues. J lost 4 bases, V lost 2 bases, and 7 bases had no gene match. Germline V lookup: CDR1 KGHDR, CDR2 SFDVKD. Only one count was recorded for this clone.

This chain connects TRBV24-1 to TRBJ1-5; 7 nucleotides line up with TRBD1. Sequencing was done on a sample of peripheral blood. This sequence was found in a human donor with active COVID-19. The donor label of this sample is uncertain. This chain's CDR3 is CATSDSRQGMNQPQHF. The DNA of the CDR3 is TGTGCCACCAGTGATTCTAGACAGGGAATGAATCAGCCCCAGCATTTT.